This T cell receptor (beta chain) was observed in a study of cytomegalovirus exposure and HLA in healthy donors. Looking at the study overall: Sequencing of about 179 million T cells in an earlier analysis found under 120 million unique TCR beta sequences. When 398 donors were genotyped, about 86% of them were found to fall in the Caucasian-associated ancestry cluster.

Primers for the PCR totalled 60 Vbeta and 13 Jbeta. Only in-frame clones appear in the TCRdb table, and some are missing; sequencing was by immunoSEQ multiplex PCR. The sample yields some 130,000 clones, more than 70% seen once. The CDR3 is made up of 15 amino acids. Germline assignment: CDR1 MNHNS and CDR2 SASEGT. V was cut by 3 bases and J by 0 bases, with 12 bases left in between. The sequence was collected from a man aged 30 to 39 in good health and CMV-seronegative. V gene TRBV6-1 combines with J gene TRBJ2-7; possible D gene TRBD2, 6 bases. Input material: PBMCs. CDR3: CASSEDGGSSYEQYF. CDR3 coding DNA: TGTGCCAGCAGTGAGGATGGGGGGAGCTCCTACGAGCAGTACTTC.